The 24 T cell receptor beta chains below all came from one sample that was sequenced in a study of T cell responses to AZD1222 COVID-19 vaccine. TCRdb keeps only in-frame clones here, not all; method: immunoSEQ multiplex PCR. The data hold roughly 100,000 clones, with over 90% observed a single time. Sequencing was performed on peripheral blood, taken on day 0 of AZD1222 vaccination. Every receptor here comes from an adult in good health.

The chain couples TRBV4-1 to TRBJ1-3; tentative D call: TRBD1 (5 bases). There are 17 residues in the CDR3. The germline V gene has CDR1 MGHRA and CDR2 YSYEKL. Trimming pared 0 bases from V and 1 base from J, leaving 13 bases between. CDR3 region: CASSQDRRRGSGNTIYF. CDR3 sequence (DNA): TGCGCCAGCAGCCAAGATAGGCGGCGGGGGTCTGGAAACACCATATATTTT.

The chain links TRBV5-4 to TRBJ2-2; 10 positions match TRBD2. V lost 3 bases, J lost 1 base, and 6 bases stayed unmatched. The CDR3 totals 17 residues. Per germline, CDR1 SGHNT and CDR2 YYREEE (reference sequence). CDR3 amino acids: CASSYPIAGGNTGELFF. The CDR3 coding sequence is TGTGCCAGCAGCTACCCAATAGCGGGAGGGAACACCGGGGAGCTGTTTTTT.

This CDR3 is CATSDLSAGKQFF. The CDR3 DNA follows: TGTGCCACCAGTGATTTGTCGGCAGGCAAGCAGTTCTTC. V and J are TRBV24-1 and TRBJ2-1; D not resolved. V dropped 0 bases and J dropped 11 bases, with 10 bases sitting between them. The CDR3 has 13 residues. Germline V gene lookup returns CDR1 KGHDR and CDR2 SFDVKD.

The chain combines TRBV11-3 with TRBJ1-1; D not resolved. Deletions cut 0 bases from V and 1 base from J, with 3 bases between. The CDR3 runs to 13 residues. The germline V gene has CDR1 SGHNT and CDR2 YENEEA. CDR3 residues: CASSLDTNTEAFF. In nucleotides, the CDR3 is TGTGCCAGCAGCTTAGACACGAACACTGAAGCTTTCTTT.

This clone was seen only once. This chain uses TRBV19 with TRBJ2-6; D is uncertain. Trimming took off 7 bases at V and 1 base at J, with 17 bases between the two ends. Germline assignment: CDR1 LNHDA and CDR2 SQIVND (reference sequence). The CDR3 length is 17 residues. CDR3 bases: TGTGCCAGTATGGCAGGATCACATTCATCTGGGGCCAACGTCCTGACTTTC. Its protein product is CASMAGSHSSGANVLTF. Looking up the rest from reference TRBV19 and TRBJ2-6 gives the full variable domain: DGGITQSPKYLFRKEGQNVTLSCEQNLNHDAMYWYRQDPGQGLRLIYYSQIVNDFQKGDIAEGYSVSREKKESFPLTVTSAQKNPTAFYLCASMAGSHSSGANVLTFGAGSRLTVL.

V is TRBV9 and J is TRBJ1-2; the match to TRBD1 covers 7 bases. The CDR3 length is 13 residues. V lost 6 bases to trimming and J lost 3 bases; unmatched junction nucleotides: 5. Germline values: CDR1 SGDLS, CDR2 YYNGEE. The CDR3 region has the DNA TGTGCCAGCACTGTAGGACAGGACTATGGCTACACCTTC. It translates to CASTVGQDYGYTF.

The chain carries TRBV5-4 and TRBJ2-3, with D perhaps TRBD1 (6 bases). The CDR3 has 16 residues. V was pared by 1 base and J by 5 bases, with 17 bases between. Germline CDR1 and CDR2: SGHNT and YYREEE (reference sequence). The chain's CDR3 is CASSLKATIGGDTQYF. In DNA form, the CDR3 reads TGTGCCAGCAGCTTGAAGGCTACTATAGGGGGAGATACGCAGTATTTT. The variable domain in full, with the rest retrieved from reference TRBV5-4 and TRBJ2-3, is ETGVTQSPTHLIKTRGQQVTLRCSSQSGHNTVSWYQQALGQGPQFIFQYYREEENGRGNFPPRFSGLQFPNYSSELNVNALELDDSALYLCASSLKATIGGDTQYFGPGTRLTVL.

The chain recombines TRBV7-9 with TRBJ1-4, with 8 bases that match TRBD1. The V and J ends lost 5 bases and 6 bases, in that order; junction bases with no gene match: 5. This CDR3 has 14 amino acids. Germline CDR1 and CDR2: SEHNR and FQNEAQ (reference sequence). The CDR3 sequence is CASSPQTGDEKLFF. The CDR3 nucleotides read TGTGCCAGCAGCCCCCAGACAGGGGATGAAAAACTGTTTTTT.

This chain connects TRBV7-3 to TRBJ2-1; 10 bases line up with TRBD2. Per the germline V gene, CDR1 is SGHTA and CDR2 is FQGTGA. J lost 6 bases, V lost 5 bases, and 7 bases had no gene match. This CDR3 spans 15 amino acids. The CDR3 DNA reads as TGTGCCAGCAGCCGCTCTAGCGGGAGCACCAATGAGCAGTTCTTC. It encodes CASSRSSGSTNEQFF. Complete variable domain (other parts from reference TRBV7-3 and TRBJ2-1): GAGVSQTPSNKVTEKGKYVELRCDPISGHTALYWYRQSLGQGPEFLIYFQGTGAADDSGLPNDRFFAVRPEGSVSTLKIQRTERGDSAVYLCASSRSSGSTNEQFFGPGTRLTVL.

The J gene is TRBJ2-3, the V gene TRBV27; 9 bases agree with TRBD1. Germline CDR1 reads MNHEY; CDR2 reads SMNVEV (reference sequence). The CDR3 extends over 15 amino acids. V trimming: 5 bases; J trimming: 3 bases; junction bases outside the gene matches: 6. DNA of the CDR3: TGTGCCAGCAGTCTACAGGGGGCGGGGACAGATACGCAGTATTTT. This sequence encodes CASSLQGAGTDTQYF.

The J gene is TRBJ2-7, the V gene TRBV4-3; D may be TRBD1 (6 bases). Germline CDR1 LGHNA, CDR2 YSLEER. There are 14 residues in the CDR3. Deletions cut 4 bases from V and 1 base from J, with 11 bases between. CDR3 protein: CASSLARGSYEQYF. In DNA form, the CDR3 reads TGCGCCAGCAGCCTTGCCAGGGGATCCTACGAGCAGTACTTC.

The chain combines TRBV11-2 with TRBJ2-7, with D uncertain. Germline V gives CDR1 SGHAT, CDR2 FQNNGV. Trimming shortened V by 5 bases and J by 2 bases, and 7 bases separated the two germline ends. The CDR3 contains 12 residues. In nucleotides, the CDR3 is TGTGCCAGCAGCCACGCGCCCTACGAGCAGTACTTC. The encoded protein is CASSHAPYEQYF.

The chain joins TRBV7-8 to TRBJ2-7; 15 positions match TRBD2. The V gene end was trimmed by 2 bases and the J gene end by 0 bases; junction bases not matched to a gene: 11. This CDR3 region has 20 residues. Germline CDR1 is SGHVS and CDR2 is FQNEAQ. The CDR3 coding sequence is TGTGCCAGCAGCTTAACCCCGGGACTAGCGGGAGGTTTCACCTCCTACGAGCAGTACTTC. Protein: CASSLTPGLAGGFTSYEQYF. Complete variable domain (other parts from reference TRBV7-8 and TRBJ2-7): GAGVSQSPRYKVAKRGQDVALRCDPISGHVSLFWYQQALGQGPEFLTYFQNEAQLDKSGLPSDRFFAERPEGSVSTLKIQRTQQEDSAVYLCASSLTPGLAGGFTSYEQYFGPGTRLTVT.

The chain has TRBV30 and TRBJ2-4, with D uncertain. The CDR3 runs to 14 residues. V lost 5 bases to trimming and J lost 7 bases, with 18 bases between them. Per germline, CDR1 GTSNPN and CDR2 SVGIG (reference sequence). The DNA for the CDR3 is TGTGCCTGGTCGACCTCGGTAGCTGGGAACATTCAGTACTTC. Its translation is CAWSTSVAGNIQYF.

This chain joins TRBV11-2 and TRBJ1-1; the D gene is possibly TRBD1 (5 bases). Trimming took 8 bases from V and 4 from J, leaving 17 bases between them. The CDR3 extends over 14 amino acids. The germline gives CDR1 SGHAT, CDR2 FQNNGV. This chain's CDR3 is CASGGRPLSTEAFF. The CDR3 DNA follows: TGTGCCAGCGGGGGACGGCCCTTGAGCACTGAAGCTTTCTTT. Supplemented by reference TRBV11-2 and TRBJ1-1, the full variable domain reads EAGVAQSPRYKIIEKRQSVAFWCNPISGHATLYWYQQILGQGPKLLIQFQNNGVVDDSQLPKDRFSAERLKGVDSTLKIQPAKLEDSAVYLCASGGRPLSTEAFFGQGTRLTVV.

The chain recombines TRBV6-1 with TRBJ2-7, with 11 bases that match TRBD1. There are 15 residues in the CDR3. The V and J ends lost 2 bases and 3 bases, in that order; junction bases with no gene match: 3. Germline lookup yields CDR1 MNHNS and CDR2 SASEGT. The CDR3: CASSEKGTGGYEQYF. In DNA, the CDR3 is TGTGCCAGCAGTGAAAAAGGGACAGGGGGCTACGAGCAGTACTTC.

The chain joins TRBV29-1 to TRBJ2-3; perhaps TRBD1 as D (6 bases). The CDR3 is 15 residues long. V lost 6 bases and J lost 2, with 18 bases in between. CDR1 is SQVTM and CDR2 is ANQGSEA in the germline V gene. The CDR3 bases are TGCAGCGTCGGCGGACCACGGGACATCACAGATACGCAGTATTTT. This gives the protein CSVGGPRDITDTQYF.

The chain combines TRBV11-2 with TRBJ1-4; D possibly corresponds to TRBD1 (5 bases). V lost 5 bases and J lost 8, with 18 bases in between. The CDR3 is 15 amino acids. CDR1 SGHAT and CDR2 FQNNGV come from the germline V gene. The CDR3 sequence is CASSLGKGVEEKLFF. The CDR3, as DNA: TGTGCCAGCAGCCTAGGTAAAGGGGTGGAGGAAAAACTGTTTTTT.

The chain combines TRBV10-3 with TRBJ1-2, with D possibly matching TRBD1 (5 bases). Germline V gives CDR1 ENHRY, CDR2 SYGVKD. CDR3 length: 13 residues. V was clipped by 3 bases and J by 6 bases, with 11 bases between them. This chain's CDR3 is CAISDQGYHGYTF. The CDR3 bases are TGTGCCATCAGTGACCAGGGATATCATGGCTACACCTTC.

The CDR3 reads CATAVREGGYEQYF. CDR3 nucleotides: TGCGCCACCGCAGTACGGGAGGGAGGGTACGAGCAGTACTTC. This chain links TRBV5-1 with TRBJ2-7; 8 nucleotides agree with TRBD2. Germline V gene lookup returns CDR1 SGHRS and CDR2 YFSETQ. This CDR3 has 14 residues. The trim removed 9 bases at V and 4 bases at J, leaving 12 bases unmatched.

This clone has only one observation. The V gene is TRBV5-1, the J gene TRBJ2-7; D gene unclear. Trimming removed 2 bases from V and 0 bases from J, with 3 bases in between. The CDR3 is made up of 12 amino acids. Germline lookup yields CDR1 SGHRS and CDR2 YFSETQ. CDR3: CASSLSSYEQYF. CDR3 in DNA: TGCGCCAGCAGCTTAAGCTCCTACGAGCAGTACTTC.

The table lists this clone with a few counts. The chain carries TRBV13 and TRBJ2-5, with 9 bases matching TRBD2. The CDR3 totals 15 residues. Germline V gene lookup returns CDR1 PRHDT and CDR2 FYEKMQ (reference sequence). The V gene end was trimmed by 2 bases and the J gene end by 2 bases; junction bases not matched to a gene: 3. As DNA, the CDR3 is TGTGCCAGCAGCTTACGGGGACTAGCACAAGAGACCCAGTACTTC. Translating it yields CASSLRGLAQETQYF. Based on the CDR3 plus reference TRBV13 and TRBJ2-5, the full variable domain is AAGVIQSPRHLIKEKRETATLKCYPIPRHDTVYWYQQGPGQDPQFLISFYEKMQSDKGSIPDRFSAQQFSDYHSELNMSSLELGDSALYFCASSLRGLAQETQYFGPGTRLLVL.

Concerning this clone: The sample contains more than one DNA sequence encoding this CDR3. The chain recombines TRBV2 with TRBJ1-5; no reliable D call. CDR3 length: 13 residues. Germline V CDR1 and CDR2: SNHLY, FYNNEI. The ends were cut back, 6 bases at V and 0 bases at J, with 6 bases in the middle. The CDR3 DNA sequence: TGTGCCAGCAGCGGGGATAGCAATCAGCCCCAGCATTTT. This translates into CASSGDSNQPQHF.

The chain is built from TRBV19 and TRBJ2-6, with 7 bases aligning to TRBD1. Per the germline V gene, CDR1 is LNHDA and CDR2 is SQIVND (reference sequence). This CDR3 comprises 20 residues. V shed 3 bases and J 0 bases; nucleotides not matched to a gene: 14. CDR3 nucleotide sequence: TGTGCCAGTAGTATTCGAGTGCTCAGACAGGGAAACTCTGGGGCCAACGTCCTGACTTTC. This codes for CASSIRVLRQGNSGANVLTF. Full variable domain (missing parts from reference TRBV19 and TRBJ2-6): DGGITQSPKYLFRKEGQNVTLSCEQNLNHDAMYWYRQDPGQGLRLIYYSQIVNDFQKGDIAEGYSVSREKKESFPLTVTSAQKNPTAFYLCASSIRVLRQGNSGANVLTFGAGSRLTVL.